The 18 T cell receptor beta chains below come from one sample, sequenced in a study of CD8+ T cells in alopecia areata. Samples from alopecia areata patients were lesional scalp punch biopsies and peripheral blood. RNA extraction was followed by reverse transcription into cDNA, which acted as the sequencing template. Sequenced by immunoSEQ multiplex PCR; TCRdb stores in-frame clones only, minus some. Of some 15,000 clones in the sample, about 61% were seen once. The sequenced sample was skin. The receptors here all came from a human donor with alopecia areata.

CDR3 bases: TGTGCCAGCAGCTTAGGCCCCAATCAGCCCCAGCATTTT. This encodes CASSLGPNQPQHF. This rearrangement joins TRBV7-3 to TRBJ1-5; no clear D. V shed 2 bases and J shed 3 bases, with 5 bases lying between them. The CDR3 is made up of 13 amino acids. From germline, CDR1 is SGHTA and CDR2 FQGTGA.

CDR3 sequence reads: CASSARTRTGELFF. CDR3 coding DNA: TGTGCCAGCAGTGCAAGGACGAGGACCGGGGAGCTGTTTTTT. V is TRBV6-1 and J is TRBJ2-2; D is uncertain. The germline CDR1 and CDR2 sequences are MNHNS and SASEGT. V was shortened by 4 bases and J by 5 bases, with 11 bases between the two germline ends. The CDR3 covers 14 residues.

The chain carries TRBV11-2 and TRBJ2-1; 7 positions agree with TRBD1. The J segment lost 4 bases and the V segment lost 3 bases, leaving 6 bases of the junction unmatched. From germline, CDR1 is SGHAT and CDR2 FQNNGV. CDR3 size: 15 residues. CDR3 region: CASSLSGQLYNEQFF. CDR3 sequence (DNA): TGTGCCAGCAGCTTGTCGGGACAGCTTTACAATGAGCAGTTCTTC.

The chain is built from TRBV7-8 and TRBJ2-7; D might be TRBD2 (5 bases). V was pared by 1 base and J by 0 bases, with 16 bases between. Germline V gene data show CDR1 as SGHVS and CDR2 as FQNEAQ. The CDR3 contains 17 residues. The CDR3 bases are TGTGCCAGCAGCTTAGACATTTTATGGCGGGTCTCCTACGAGCAGTACTTC. This encodes CASSLDILWRVSYEQYF.

The rearrangement joins TRBV6-6 to TRBJ2-7; 9 bases agree with TRBD1. Looked up from germline, CDR1 is MNHNY and CDR2 is SVGAGI (reference sequence). With 6 bases clipped from V and 3 bases from J, the junction kept 9 bases outside the gene matches. The CDR3 is 15 amino acids. This chain's CDR3 is CASSTTGTGNYEQYF. The DNA of the CDR3 is TGTGCCAGCAGCACTACCGGGACAGGGAACTACGAGCAGTACTTC.

Concerning this clone itself: This likely traces to a read error, being one base from a far larger clone. This chain connects TRBV6-6 to TRBJ2-1, with 9 bases lining up with TRBD2. CDR3 size: 14 residues. Germline V gene lookup returns CDR1 MNHNY and CDR2 SVGAGI (reference sequence). J was trimmed by 10 bases and V by 0 bases; bases with no gene match: 4. The CDR3 protein is CASSYSGLAAEQFF. The CDR3 DNA follows: TGTGCCAGCAGTTACTCGGGACTAGCCGCCGAGCAGTTCTTC.

This clone came up a few times. V is TRBV7-8 and J is TRBJ2-7; no clear D. The length of the CDR3 is 14 residues. V shed 5 bases and J shed 4 bases, with 15 bases lying between them. From germline, CDR1 is SGHVS and CDR2 FQNEAQ. The CDR3 region has the DNA TGTGCCAGCAGCCCCACTAATGGGAATTACGAGCAGTACTTC. Protein: CASSPTNGNYEQYF.

The V and J genes are TRBV7-5 and TRBJ2-1; the DNA was not used to check the table's D call, TRBD1. TRBV7-5 is marked as a pseudogene. This CDR3 contains 14 residues. The CDR3 region is CASSFSLSQDEQFF. CDR3 bases: TGTGCCAGCAGCTTCTCGCTCTCCCAGGATGAGCAGTTCTTC.

This clone was seen a few times. The chain employs TRBV4-1 and TRBJ2-7; no definite D call. Germline V gene lookup returns CDR1 MGHRA and CDR2 YSYEKL. CDR3 length equals 19 residues. The V and J ends lost 0 bases and 4 bases respectively, with 25 bases between them. The CDR3 spells CASSQDVGLSAAARYEQYF. The CDR3 DNA sequence: TGCGCCAGCAGCCAAGACGTCGGCCTCTCGGCCGCGGCACGGTACGAGCAGTACTTC.

The V and J genes are TRBV12-5 and TRBJ2-1; 10 nucleotides line up with TRBD2. The CDR3 has 18 amino acids. Trimming cost V 0 bases and J 1 base; bases outside gene matches: 6. Germline CDR1 LGHNT, CDR2 FRNRAP. This chain's CDR3 is CASGLVTTSGQSYNEQFF. The DNA of the CDR3 is TGTGCTAGTGGTTTGGTAACGACTAGCGGGCAGTCCTACAATGAGCAGTTCTTC.

The count of this clone is one. The chain recombines TRBV9 with TRBJ2-7; possible D gene TRBD2, 5 bases. Trimming stripped 0 bases from V and 6 bases from J, with 16 bases between. The CDR3 length is 15 residues. Germline CDR1 is SGDLS and CDR2 is YYNGEE. The CDR3 is CASSVGMGVLSEQYF. The CDR3 DNA sequence: TGTGCCAGCAGCGTAGGTATGGGAGTCCTCTCCGAGCAGTACTTC. Filled out from reference TRBV9 and TRBJ2-7, the complete variable domain reads DSGVTQTPKHLITATGQRVTLRCSPRSGDLSVYWYQQSLDQGLQFLIQYYNGEERAKGNILERFSAQQFPDLHSELNLSSLELGDSALYFCASSVGMGVLSEQYFGPGTRLTVT.

The genes are TRBV6-5 and TRBJ1-2; TRBD1 is a possible D gene (5 bases). The CDR3 contains 14 residues. The V end was cut by 2 bases, the J end by 0 bases, with 7 bases between. Germline-derived CDR1 and CDR2 are MNHEY and SVGAGI. CDR3 sequence: CASSYRGTNYGYTF. CDR3 coding DNA: TGTGCCAGCAGTTACAGGGGAACTAACTATGGCTACACCTTC.

This chain uses TRBV4-1 with TRBJ1-4; D gene ambiguous. The V end was cut by 0 bases, the J end by 5 bases, with 13 bases between. The CDR3 covers 16 residues. The germline CDR1 and CDR2 sequences are MGHRA and YSYEKL. This CDR3 reads CASSQDPAGTNEKLFF. The CDR3, as DNA: TGCGCCAGCAGCCAAGATCCCGCAGGTACAAATGAAAAACTGTTTTTT.

CDR3 sequence: CASSLGEQFF. CDR3 bases: TGTGCCAGCAGCTTGGGTGAGCAGTTCTTC. This chain links TRBV7-9 with TRBJ2-1; D is uncertain. There are 10 residues in the CDR3. V was trimmed by 3 bases and J by 9 bases, leaving 3 bases between them. The germline V gene encodes CDR1 SEHNR and CDR2 FQNEAQ (reference sequence).

The CDR3 DNA is TGTGCCAGCAGCGCGGACCTCACTGAAGCTTTCTTT. Translated: CASSADLTEAFF. V usage is TRBV5-4 and J usage is TRBJ1-1; D uncertain. Trimming stripped 4 bases from V and 4 bases from J, with 8 bases between. The CDR3 length is 12 residues. Germline V gene data show CDR1 as SGHNT and CDR2 as YYREEE (reference sequence).

V gene TRBV27 combines with J gene TRBJ2-3, with 12 bases that match TRBD2. This CDR3 is built from 17 residues. With V trimmed by 5 bases and J by 5 bases, 11 bases remained unmatched. The V gene's germline CDR1 is MNHEY and CDR2 SMNVEV (reference sequence). The CDR3 loop reads CASSHMTSGREEDTQYF. Written as DNA, the CDR3 is TGTGCCAGCAGTCACATGACTAGCGGGAGAGAGGAAGATACGCAGTATTTT.

Judged by abundance, this clone is medium-sized. V gene TRBV10-3 combines with J gene TRBJ2-7; no clear D. V dropped 6 bases and J dropped 2 bases, with 8 bases sitting between them. The CDR3 is made up of 12 amino acids. Germline-derived CDR1 and CDR2 are ENHRY and SYGVKD. The CDR3 region is CAIRTYPYEQYF. CDR3 coding DNA: TGTGCCATCAGAACTTACCCCTACGAGCAGTACTTC.

This rearrangement joins TRBV5-1 to TRBJ2-7; a possible D gene is TRBD2 (5 bases). Trimming stripped 2 bases from V and 2 bases from J, with 11 bases between. Germline V gives CDR1 SGHRS, CDR2 YFSETQ. This CDR3 is built from 14 residues. The CDR3 DNA reads TGCGCCAGCAGCTTCGGGGAACCTCCCTACGAGCAGTACTTC. As protein: CASSFGEPPYEQYF.